Listed here are 2 T cell receptor beta chains from one sample, sequenced in a study of cytomegalovirus exposure and HLA in healthy donors. The PCR used 60 Vbeta and 13 Jbeta primers. Profiled with immunoSEQ multiplex PCR; TCRdb holds only in-frame clones, not every one. The data contain 150,000 or so clones, 75% to 85% of them singletons. Specimen: PBMCs. These receptors originate from a female donor in good health and CMV-seronegative.

The gene calls are TRBV27 and TRBJ2-1, with 7 bases identical to TRBD1. With V trimmed by 3 bases and J by 6 bases, 8 bases remained unmatched. The germline gives CDR1 MNHEY, CDR2 SMNVEV (reference sequence). The CDR3 has 15 amino acids. The CDR3 DNA follows: TGTGCCAGCAGTTTCGACAGGGTTCTCGGCAATGAGCAGTTCTTC. This gives the protein CASSFDRVLGNEQFF.

The gene calls are TRBV7-6 and TRBJ2-1; 8 positions agree with TRBD2. J gave up 5 bases and V 5 bases, and 14 bases lay outside the gene matches. In germline, CDR1 is SGHVS, CDR2 FNYEAQ. The CDR3 covers 17 residues. The CDR3: CASSPGSGEGLDNEQFF. The CDR3 region has the DNA TGTGCCAGCAGCCCAGGTAGCGGGGAGGGTTTGGACAATGAGCAGTTCTTC.